The 8 T cell receptor beta chains presented below share a single source sample, sequenced in a study of T cell repertoires in cytomegalovirus infection. In TCRdb, the reads were re-called with MiXCR into one record per CDR3 protein. The sample shows 700,000 to 900,000 distinct CDR3 sequences, about 27% of them seen only once. Their antigen targets remain unknown. The sequencing used cultured CD8+ T cells from PBMCs, collected from culture after CMV antigen stimulation. The receptors derive from a human donor in good health (CMV status not recorded). Some clones in this sample may be carry-over from other donors' samples.

The gene calls are TRBV27 and TRBJ1-1; TRBD1 matches 10 bases. CDR1 and CDR2 from the germline V gene are MNHEY and SMNVEV (reference sequence). The CDR3 consists of 15 residues. The junction had 3 bases not matched to a gene; V was cut back by 1 base and J by 4 bases. The CDR3 reads CASSLLGTGVTEAFF. The CDR3 DNA follows: TGTGCCAGCAGTTTATTGGGGACAGGGGTCACTGAAGCTTTCTTT.

V gene TRBV10-1 combines with J gene TRBJ2-2; TRBD1 aligns across 10 bases. The length of the CDR3 is 19 residues. J was trimmed by 2 bases and V by 5 bases; bases with no gene match: 14. CDR1 and CDR2 (germline): WNHNN, SYGVQD (reference sequence). In DNA form, the CDR3 reads TGCGCCAGCAGTCCCGGGACAGGGGCTTTTTATCCAAACACCGGGGAGCTGTTTTTT. Translated, it gives CASSPGTGAFYPNTGELFF.

The V and J genes are TRBV24-1 and TRBJ2-1; TRBD2 might be the D (6 bases). Looked up from germline, CDR1 is KGHDR and CDR2 is SFDVKD. V lost 8 bases and J lost 0, with 13 bases in between. The CDR3 has 15 amino acids. The CDR3 DNA reads TGTGCCACCACTATCCGGGGGAGCTCCTACAATGAGCAGTTCTTC. Translating gives CATTIRGSSYNEQFF.

The chain recombines TRBV5-1 with TRBJ2-7, with a tentative D call TRBD2 (5 bases). Germline V lookup: CDR1 SGHRS, CDR2 YFSETQ. The CDR3 totals 16 residues. V gave up 3 bases and J gave up 4 bases, with 20 bases separating them. The DNA of the CDR3 is TGCGCCAGCAGCTCAACCCGAGGCCCCCGGGGATACGAGCAGTACTTC. It is translated as CASSSTRGPRGYEQYF.

The V and J genes are TRBV5-4 and TRBJ2-5, with a weak D call TRBD2 (7 bases). The CDR3 is made up of 19 amino acids. The germline V and J ends were trimmed by 4 bases and 5 bases, with 30 bases remaining between them. Germline CDR1 reads SGHNT; CDR2 reads YYREEE (reference sequence). The DNA of the CDR3 is TGTGCCAGCAGCCGCGTTGGGGGCGGGGGATCTGCGTTTGGTGAGACCCAGTACTTC. Its translation: CASSRVGGGGSAFGETQYF. The whole variable domain, remainder taken from reference TRBV5-4 and TRBJ2-5, is ETGVTQSPTHLIKTRGQQVTLRCSSQSGHNTVSWYQQALGQGPQFIFQYYREEENGRGNFPPRFSGLQFPNYSSELNVNALELDDSALYLCASSRVGGGGSAFGETQYFGPGTRLLVL.

The table lists this clonotype with a count of one. The chain joins TRBV13 to TRBJ1-2, with TRBD1 identical over 10 bases. The J segment lost 4 bases and the V segment lost 0 bases, leaving 5 bases of the junction unmatched. Germline assignment: CDR1 PRHDT and CDR2 FYEKMQ (reference sequence). There are 16 residues in the CDR3. The CDR3 DNA follows: TGTGCCAGCAGCTTAGGGACAGGGGGCTCCCCCTATGGCTACACCTTC. This gives the protein CASSLGTGGSPYGYTF.

This clonotype was seen repeatedly, ten times or more. The rearrangement joins TRBV7-6 to TRBJ1-4, with TRBD1 as a possible D gene (6 bases). The CDR3 length is 14 residues. The germline gives CDR1 SGHVS, CDR2 FNYEAQ. V lost 2 bases to trimming and J lost 8 bases, with 12 bases between them. The CDR3 loop reads CASSLWGPGEKLFF. The DNA for the CDR3 is TGTGCCAGCAGCTTATGGGGGCCGGGAGAAAAACTGTTTTTT.

A few counts support this clonotype. The gene calls are TRBV2 and TRBJ2-2; TRBD2 agrees at 7 bases. The CDR3 length is 16 residues. The V and J ends lost 3 bases and 6 bases, in that order; junction bases with no gene match: 10. Germline lookup yields CDR1 SNHLY and CDR2 FYNNEI. The CDR3 is CASSDPRLAPPGELFF. The CDR3 coding sequence is TGTGCCAGCAGTGATCCTCGACTAGCCCCACCCGGGGAGCTGTTTTTT.